These T cell receptor beta chains were read from a single sample in a study of breast tumors, draining lymph nodes, adjacent tissues. TCRdb ran MiXCR on the multiplex PCR reads and lists one entry per CDR3 protein. Of approximately 250,000 distinct CDR3 sequences detected, less than 40% appear once; the ten largest clones hold approximately 3.5%. Sequenced: axillary lymph node tissue. These TCRs come from a female donor with breast cancer. Some clones in this sample may be carry-over from other donors' samples. CDR3s include the opening cysteine and the closing phenylalanine or tryptophan. The order of the fields is J gene, clone size, D gene, V gene, CDR3 DNA, CDR3 protein. A D gene is named only where the DNA matches it firmly. Not all rows give a size; the values are once, few, many and, for expanded clones, a class.

TRBJ2-1,many,TRBD2,TRBV20-1,TGCAGTGCTAGCTTGCTAGCGGGAGTTAGTGAGCAGTTCTTC,CSASLLAGVSEQFF
TRBJ2-2,many,TRBD2,TRBV5-1,TGCGCCAGCAGTCACCTGGTAGCGGGGGGTACCGGGGAGCTGTTTTTT,CASSHLVAGGTGELFF
TRBJ1-4,many,-,TRBV5-1,TGCGCCAGCAGCTTGATGGTCGATAATGAAAAACTGTTTTTT,CASSLMVDNEKLFF
TRBJ1-5,many,-,TRBV11-2,TGTGCCAGCAGCTTGGGGGAGATGCAGCCCCAGCATTTT,CASSLGEMQPQHF
TRBJ1-2,many,TRBD1,TRBV24-1,TGTGCCACCAGTCCGGGACAGGGTAACTATGGCTACACCTTC,CATSPGQGNYGYTF
TRBJ2-1,many,TRBD2,TRBV19,TGTGCCAGTAGTAGGACTAGCGGGGGTATTTCGCAGTTCTTC,CASSRTSGGISQFF
TRBJ1-1,-,-,TRBV11-2,TGTGCCAGCAGCTTCGCGAACACTGAAGCTTTCTTT,CASSFANTEAFF
TRBJ2-5,-,TRBD2,TRBV19,TGTGCCAGTAGTATACGACTAGCGGGTGCGTACCAAGAGACCCAGTCCTTC,CASSIRLAGAYQETQSF
TRBJ1-6,many,-,TRBV2,TGTGCCAGCTGCTTCAGGAATTCACCCCTCCACTTT,CASCFRNSPLHF
TRBJ1-6,-,-,TRBV5-1,TGCGCCAGCAGCTCAGAGGGTGGTCGGGGGGTTAATCCCCTCCACTTT,CASSSEGGRGVNPLHF
TRBJ1-5,-,-,TRBV10-3,TGTGCCATCAGGCCCGGGACTAGCGTAGGCCACCAGCATTTT,CAIRPGTSVGHQHF
TRBJ2-1,many,TRBD2,TRBV9,TGTGCCAGCAGCGTAGGTGCTAGCGGGGGGCTACCCTACAATGAGCAGTTCTTC,CASSVGASGGLPYNEQFF
TRBJ2-7,many,-,TRBV20-1,TGCAGTGCTACAGCTAACTCCTACGAGCAGTACTTC,CSATANSYEQYF
TRBJ2-7,many,-,TRBV6-1,TGTGCCAGCAGTGAAGTGTCAGGACTACATCGGGAGCAGTACTTC,CASSEVSGLHREQYF
TRBJ2-3,-,TRBD2,TRBV14,TGTGCCAGCCGCCTAGCGGGAGTGTTCGGCACAGATACGCAGTATTTT,CASRLAGVFGTDTQYF
TRBJ2-2,many,-,TRBV7-9,TGTGCCAGCAGCTTAATCCGGGGGACCCGGAACACCGGGGAGCTGTTTTTT,CASSLIRGTRNTGELFF
TRBJ2-3,few,TRBD2,TRBV5-4,TGTGCCAGCAGCATAAGTAAGCGGGGGGGGAACGCAGATACGCAGTATTTT,CASSISKRGGNADTQYF
TRBJ2-6,-,-,TRBV30,TGTGCCTGGAGCCTCGGACTCTCTGGGGCCAACGTCCTGACTTTC,CAWSLGLSGANVLTF
TRBJ2-5,many,-,TRBV6-5,TGTGCCAGCAGTTACTCTGGGCTGGAGACCCAGTACTTC,CASSYSGLETQYF
TRBJ1-4,-,TRBD1,TRBV2,TGTGCCAGCAAGCGGGACAGGGGTGAAAAACTGTTTTTT,CASKRDRGEKLFF
TRBJ2-7,-,-,TRBV3-2,TGTGCCAGCAGCCAGTCCAGGGGTCATAGCTACGAGCAGTACTTC,CASSQSRGHSYEQYF
TRBJ2-7,many,TRBD2,TRBV6-6,TGTGCCAGCGGATCGGGAGGGGCCTACGAGCAGTACTTC,CASGSGGAYEQYF
TRBJ1-3,-,-,TRBV18,TGTGCCAGCTCCCCGGGATCGGGGATGCGAAACACCATATATTTT,CASSPGSGMRNTIYF
TRBJ2-3,many,-,TRBV11-2,TGTGCCAGCAGCTTTACAACGACAGATACGCAGTATTTT,CASSFTTTDTQYF
TRBJ2-7,many,-,TRBV30,TGTGCCTGGAAGCGGGACAGGCCCTACGAGCAGTACTTC,CAWKRDRPYEQYF
TRBJ1-5,few,-,TRBV11-1,TGTGCCAGCAGCTCTTCCGGGCCCACTCAGCCCCAGCATTTT,CASSSSGPTQPQHF
TRBJ2-2,few,TRBD2,TRBV6-6,TGTGCCAGCAGTCACTTCCTAGCGGGGGACACCGGGGAGCTGTTTTTT,CASSHFLAGDTGELFF
TRBJ1-2,-,TRBD1,TRBV25-1,TGTGCCAGCAGTGGGGCGAGACAGGGCCCCAAAAGGGGCTACACCTTC,CASSGARQGPKRGYTF
TRBJ2-5,many,-,TRBV11-2,TGTGCCAGCAGCTTATCAGTTGGTCTGAAAGAAGCCCAGTACTTC,CASSLSVGLKEAQYF
TRBJ2-1,many,TRBD2,TRBV7-8,TGTGCCAGCAGCTCGGGACTAGGAAACAATGAGCAGTTCTTC,CASSSGLGNNEQFF
TRBJ2-7,-,-,TRBV27,TGTGCCAGCAGTTTAAAGTTGGGGGGAGCTGACTACGAGCAGTACTTC,CASSLKLGGADYEQYF
TRBJ1-2,-,-,TRBV2,TGTGCTAGAGTTGGACGGAACTATGGCTACACCTTC,CARVGRNYGYTF
TRBJ2-7,-,TRBD2,TRBV29-1,TGCAGCGTTGGGGGACTAGCGGTGAGCTCGGGGCAGTACTTC,CSVGGLAVSSGQYF
TRBJ1-1,-,-,TRBV15,TGTGCCACCAGCAGAGAAGGGGGGGGTTTCTTT,CATSREGGGFF
TRBJ2-7,many,-,TRBV5-1,TGCGCCAGCAGCTTGGATGTGGGCCACGAGCAGTACTTC,CASSLDVGHEQYF
TRBJ2-4,-,-,TRBV7-9,TGTGCCAGCAGCTTAGCGGGGGGGCAAAACATTCAGTACTTC,CASSLAGGQNIQYF
TRBJ2-5,few,TRBD2,TRBV19,TGTGCCAGTAGTATAACGCGGGGGGGGATGGAGACCCAGTACTTC,CASSITRGGMETQYF
TRBJ2-7,-,-,TRBV3-1,TGTGCCAGCAGCCAACCCTGGGAGCAGTACTTC,CASSQPWEQYF
TRBJ2-3,many,TRBD2,TRBV2,TGTGCCAGCAGTGAGTCGGTAGCGGGAACAGATACGCAGTATTTT,CASSESVAGTDTQYF
TRBJ2-3,-,-,TRBV5-4,TGTGCCAGCAGCTTGGCACTTGCGGGGGCGAGCACAGATACGCAGTATTTT,CASSLALAGASTDTQYF
TRBJ1-5,-,-,TRBV2,TGTGCCAGCAGTGAGGGACTCGGAGGTGAGACCCAGCATTTT,CASSEGLGGETQHF
TRBJ2-3,many,-,TRBV6-5,TGTGCCAGCAGCCCCAGACGAACAGATACGCAGTATTTT,CASSPRRTDTQYF
TRBJ1-4,-,TRBD1,TRBV2,TGTGCCAGCAGCGGAGGAGGACAGGGAGGTAATGAAAAACTGTTTTTT,CASSGGGQGGNEKLFF
TRBJ1-5,-,-,TRBV3-1,TGTGCCAGCAGCCAGTCGAGACAGCGCAATCAGCCCCAGCATTTT,CASSQSRQRNQPQHF
TRBJ2-7,many,-,TRBV20-1,TGCAGTGCCCAGGAGTACGGCGAATCCTCCTACGAGCAGTACTTC,CSAQEYGESSYEQYF
TRBJ1-2,once,-,TRBV4-2,TGTGCCAGCAGCCAAGTCTCAGGGGACCATGGCTACACCTTC,CASSQVSGDHGYTF
TRBJ2-1,many,TRBD2,TRBV14,TGTGCCAGCAGCCAGACTAGCGGGAGAGCGGCCTACAATGAGCAGTTCTTC,CASSQTSGRAAYNEQFF
TRBJ2-7,many,TRBD1,TRBV12-3/TRBV12-4,TGTGCCAGCAGTTTAGGGGGACAGGGGGCCGAGCAGTACTTC,CASSLGGQGAEQYF
TRBJ2-7,-,TRBD1,TRBV9,TGTGCCAGCAGACTCTTAAGCATCCGAGAGGGACAGGGAATATCCTACGAGCAGTACTTC,CASRLLSIREGQGISYEQYF
TRBJ2-7,many,TRBD1,TRBV7-9,TGTGCCAGCAGCCCTACCTCGGGACAGGTTTACGAGCAGTACTTC,CASSPTSGQVYEQYF
TRBJ1-5,many,TRBD1,TRBV6-5,TGTGCCAGCGGTAATACAGGGGACCAGCCCCAGCATTTT,CASGNTGDQPQHF
TRBJ2-3,many,-,TRBV7-8,TGTGCCAGCAGCTTACAAAAGGGCTCAGATACGCAGTATTTT,CASSLQKGSDTQYF
TRBJ2-1,many,-,TRBV7-3,TGTGCCAGCAGCCCCCAAGTGGGGGATGAGCAGTTCTTC,CASSPQVGDEQFF